The clone carrying this T cell receptor beta chain was recorded a few times. What it binds is unknown. This sample was taken from a study of vaccination and CD4 T cells after COVID-19. Study summary: Six males and four females, two Hispanic, made up the convalescents.

Specified treatment: approximately nine-day PBMC culture with coronavirus spike peptide pools or control peptides (ViraFEST assay). An Oncomine TCR Beta short-read assay was used to sequence the DNA from cultured CD4+ T cells. Genomic DNA was taken out of cultured CD4+ T cells by extraction. Using its own MiXCR run on the PCR reads, TCRdb lists one record per CDR3 protein. The table shows 15,000 to 20,000 distinct CDR3 sequences, with roughly 23% occurring only once. Deletions cut 2 bases from V and 8 bases from J, with 11 bases between. CDR1 and CDR2 (germline): SGHRS, YFSETQ. CDR3 length equals 13 residues.

The chain couples TRBV5-1 to TRBJ2-1; TRBD2 might be the D (6 bases). The sample was cultured CD4+ T cells from blood. This clonotype was sampled from a human donor with COVID-19. CDR3 sequence: CASSLGGAYEQFF. For the CDR3, the DNA is TGCGCCAGCAGCTTAGGAGGGGCCTATGAGCAGTTCTTC.